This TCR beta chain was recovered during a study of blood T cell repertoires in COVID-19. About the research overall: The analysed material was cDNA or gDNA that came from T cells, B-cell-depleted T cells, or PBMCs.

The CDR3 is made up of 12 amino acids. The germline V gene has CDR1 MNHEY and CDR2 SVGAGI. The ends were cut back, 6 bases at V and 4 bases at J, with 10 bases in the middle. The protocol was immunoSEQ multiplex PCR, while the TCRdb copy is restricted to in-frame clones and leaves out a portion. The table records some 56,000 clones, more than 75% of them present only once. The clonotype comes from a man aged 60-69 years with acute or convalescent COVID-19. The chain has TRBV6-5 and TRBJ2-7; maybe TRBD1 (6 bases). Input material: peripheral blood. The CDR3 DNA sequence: TGTGCCAGCAGAAAGGACAGATACGAGCAGTACTTC. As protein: CASRKDRYEQYF.